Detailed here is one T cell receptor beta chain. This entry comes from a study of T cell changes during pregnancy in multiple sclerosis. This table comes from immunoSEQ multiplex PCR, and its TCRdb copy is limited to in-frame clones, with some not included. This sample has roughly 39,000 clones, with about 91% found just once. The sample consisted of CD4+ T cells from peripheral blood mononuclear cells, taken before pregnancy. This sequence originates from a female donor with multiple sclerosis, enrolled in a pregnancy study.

CDR3 in amino acids: CASSYSSGTGAYTF. The CDR3 bases are TGTGCCAGCAGTTACTCCTCCGGGACAGGGGCCTACACCTTC. The chain employs TRBV6-5 and TRBJ1-2; 10 positions match TRBD1. CDR1 and CDR2 from the germline V gene are MNHEY and SVGAGI. J was trimmed by 10 bases and V by 0 bases; bases with no gene match: 5. The CDR3 extends over 14 amino acids.